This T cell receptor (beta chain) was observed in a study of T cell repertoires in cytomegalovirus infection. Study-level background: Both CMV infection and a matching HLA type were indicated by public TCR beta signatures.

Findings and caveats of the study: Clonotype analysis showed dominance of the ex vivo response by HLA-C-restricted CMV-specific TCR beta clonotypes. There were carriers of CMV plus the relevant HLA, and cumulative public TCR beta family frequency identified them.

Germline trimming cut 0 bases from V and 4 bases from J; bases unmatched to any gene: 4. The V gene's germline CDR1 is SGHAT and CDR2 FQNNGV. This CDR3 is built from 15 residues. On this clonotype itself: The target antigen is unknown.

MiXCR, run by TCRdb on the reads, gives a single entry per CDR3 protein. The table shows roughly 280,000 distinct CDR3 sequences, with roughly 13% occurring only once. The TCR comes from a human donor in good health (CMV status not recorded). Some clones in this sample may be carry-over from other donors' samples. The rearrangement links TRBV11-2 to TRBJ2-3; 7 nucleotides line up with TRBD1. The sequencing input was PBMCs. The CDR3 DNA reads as TGTGCCAGCAGCTTAGATCGTACAGGGGCAGATACGCAGTATTTT. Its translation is CASSLDRTGADTQYF.